This record concerns one TCR beta chain sequence. Its antigen is unknown. The CDR3 contains 20 residues. Germline V gives CDR1 LGHNA, CDR2 YNFKEQ. Trimming cost V 3 bases and J 0 bases, with 24 bases left between them. Several immunoSEQ 96-well plates shared each subset's DNA, each plate a replicate. In the original analysis: Owing to the provision of junction-only sequences devoid of quality scores by immunoSEQ, filtering differed. Clones were sequenced by immunoSEQ multiplex PCR, and TCRdb holds only the in-frame ones, with some missing. V, J and clone size were drawn from that table, and D and trimming were deduced from the DNA. The sample yields hundreds of thousands of clones, around 67% seen once. These data belong to a study of shared clonotypes between healthy human individuals. Study results and limitations: Sampling involved blood alone; tissue repertoires likely differ.

Sequenced: memory CD4+ T cells sorted from blood. Subset meaning: CD45RA-negative fraction. The sequence was collected from a woman under 40 in good health. The chain combines TRBV4-2 with TRBJ2-1, with a possible D match to TRBD2 (5 bases). The CDR3 loop reads CASSHPLPWERRSSYNEQFF. The CDR3 DNA reads as TGTGCCAGCAGCCATCCACTTCCATGGGAGCGGAGGAGCTCCTACAATGAGCAGTTCTTC.